This TCR beta chain came from a study of shared clonotypes between healthy human individuals. Study outcomes and limitations: In contrast to clonotypes shared by all four donors, non-shared clonotypes had lower generation probabilities. Naive subsets, compared against memory subsets, generally had larger estimated richness values.

Measured with immunoSEQ multiplex PCR; TCRdb has only the in-frame clones, and not every one. The sample includes under 750,000 clones, 55% to 75% of them seen just once. As concerns this clone: Its antigen is unknown. Sequence at one end of the junction differs from germline and may be a read error.

Per the germline V gene, CDR1 is SGHAT and CDR2 is FQNNGV. The CDR3 loop spans 13 amino acids. This TCR was sampled from a woman between 25 and 40 years old in good health. Sample: memory CD4+ T cells sorted from blood. Indicated subset: CD45RA-negative fraction. V gene TRBV11-2 combines with J gene TRBJ2-3; 8 nucleotides agree with TRBD1. CDR3 sequence (DNA): TGTACCAGCAGGACAGGGAATGGAGATACGCAGTATTTT. Translated: CTSRTGNGDTQYF.